A single sample is the source of the 30 T cell receptor beta chains below, sequenced in a study of tumor-infiltrating lymphocytes in oesophageal squamous cell carcinoma. TCRdb recomputed calls from the PCR reads with MiXCR, one row per CDR3 protein. There are over 20,000 distinct CDR3 sequences in the sample; around 37% occur only once, and under 20% lies in the top ten. The source material was esophageal tumor tissue. The source is a female donor with esophageal squamous cell carcinoma.

The V call is TRBV19, the J call TRBJ2-3; perhaps TRBD1 as D (5 bases). The V end was cut by 5 bases, the J end by 2 bases, with 11 bases between. The length of the CDR3 is 14 residues. Germline CDR1 LNHDA, CDR2 SQIVND (reference sequence). The CDR3, as DNA: TGTGCCAGTAGTCCTGACAGACTCACAGATACGCAGTATTTT. Amino acids: CASSPDRLTDTQYF.

V is TRBV2 and J is TRBJ1-1; D possibly matches TRBD1 or TRBD2 (5 bases each). The end of the DNA fits TRBJ2-1 better, so the J call may be wrong. This CDR3 is 14 amino acids long. Germline CDR1 SNHLY, CDR2 FYNNEI. DNA of the CDR3: TGTGCCAGCAGTGAATTCTTCGGGGCCCATGAGCAGTTCTTC. This sequence encodes CASSEFFGAHEQFF.

As regards this clonotype: A clone one base away is much larger, so this may be a read error. The chain links TRBV19 to TRBJ2-3; TRBD2 matches 13 bases. CDR1 and CDR2 from the germline V gene are LNHDA and SQIVND (reference sequence). V lost 1 base and J lost 14; bases outside the gene matches: 15. The CDR3 extends over 17 amino acids. The CDR3 loop is CASSIGLAGGKTGELYF. The CDR3 DNA reads TGTGCCAGTAGTATAGGACTAGCGGGAGGCAAAACCGGGGAGCTGTATTTT.

This clonotype was counted many times. The J gene is TRBJ2-3, the V gene TRBV28; 8 bases fit TRBD2. Per germline, CDR1 MDHEN and CDR2 SYDVKM. This CDR3 is 14 amino acids long. The ends lost 8 bases at V and 6 bases at J; junction bases unmatched: 10. The CDR3 coding sequence is TGTGCCAGCCTGTCGGGAGGGACGGCCGATACGCAGTATTTT. This encodes CASLSGGTADTQYF.

This clonotype was detected many times. The V and J genes are TRBV7-3 and TRBJ1-2; D remains ambiguous. This CDR3 contains 13 residues. Germline CDR1 and CDR2: SGHTA and FQGTGA. Trimming left V 0 bases short and J 8 bases short, with 10 bases between. CDR3 amino acids: CASSLTGSGGYTF. Here the CDR3 DNA reads TGTGCCAGCAGCTTAACGGGGAGTGGCGGCTACACCTTC. Together with reference TRBV7-3 and TRBJ1-2, the CDR3 gives the full variable domain: GAGVSQTPSNKVTEKGKYVELRCDPISGHTALYWYRQSLGQGPEFLIYFQGTGAADDSGLPNDRFFAVRPEGSVSTLKIQRTERGDSAVYLCASSLTGSGGYTFGSGTRLTVV.

The chain has TRBV20-1 and TRBJ1-1, with D perhaps matching TRBD1 (5 bases). Germline CDR1 reads DFQATT; CDR2 reads SNEGSKA (reference sequence). Trimming removed 3 bases at V and 1 base at J, with 24 bases between. The CDR3 spans 18 residues. As DNA, the CDR3 is TGCAGTGCTAGTCCCCAAACATCGCCGGGACGGTCGAACACTGAAGCTTTCTTT. Protein product: CSASPQTSPGRSNTEAFF.

In its sample, this clonotype was seen a few times. This CDR3 is missing its conserved last phenylalanine or tryptophan, likely due to a read error. The limits of the CDR3 on the DNA are not certain, so only TCRdb's listed CDR3 is given. This chain links TRBV10-3 with TRBJ1-6. From its first to its last residue, the CDR3 has 10 amino acids. Germline loops: CDR1 ENHRY, CDR2 SYGVKD. CDR3: CAISELGLAG.

This clonotype was counted a few times. This CDR3 is missing its conserved last phenylalanine or tryptophan, likely due to a read error. The limits of the CDR3 on the DNA are not certain, so only TCRdb's listed CDR3 is given. The CDR3 sequence: CASRDRYYGYTFGS. This sequence joins TRBV2 and TRBJ2-1; the table's D call, TRBD1, has no DNA check behind it. The CDR3 totals 14 residues, both ends included. CDR1 and CDR2 (germline): SNHLY, FYNNEI.

There are many counts of this clonotype. The J gene is TRBJ2-7, the V gene TRBV6-1; D remains unclear. The CDR3 sequence is 14 residues long. The germline V gene encodes CDR1 MNHNS and CDR2 SASEGT. V was pared by 5 bases and J by 3 bases, with 14 bases between. The CDR3 nucleotides read TGTGCCAGCAGTTTAAATCCCGCAGGCTACGAGCAGTACTTC. As protein: CASSLNPAGYEQYF.

This clonotype was seen many times. This may stem from a read error, because a much larger clone lies one nucleotide away. The gene calls are TRBV7-9 and TRBJ2-5; tentatively, D is TRBD1 or TRBD2 (5 bases each). The CDR3 is 17 amino acids. V lost 1 base to trimming and J lost 11 bases, with 26 bases between them. Germline values: CDR1 SEHNR, CDR2 FQNEAQ (reference sequence). The CDR3 sequence: CASSLGDGGISYNEQYF. Written as DNA, the CDR3 is TGTGCCAGCAGCTTAGGGGATGGGGGAATCTCCTACAATGAGCAGTACTTC.

Written as DNA, the CDR3 is TGTGCCATCGACACCGGACAAAGCGATACGCAGTATTTT. This gives the protein CAIDTGQSDTQYF. The rearrangement uses TRBV10-3 and TRBJ2-3; TRBD1 is a possible D gene (5 bases). CDR3 length: 13 amino acids. Germline V gene sequence: CDR1 ENHRY, CDR2 SYGVKD. V was clipped by 8 bases and J by 6 bases, with 15 bases between them.

This clonotype has more than one count but fewer than ten. The chain employs TRBV2 and TRBJ2-5; no reliable D call. The DNA end lines up better with TRBJ2-7; the J call may be wrong. The V gene's germline CDR1 is SNHLY and CDR2 FYNNEI. The CDR3 sequence is 11 residues long. CDR3 sequence: CASRLNGEQYF. CDR3 coding DNA: TGTGCCAGCAGACTCAACGGCGAGCAGTACTTC.

The chain employs TRBV19 and TRBJ1-2, with D possibly being TRBD1 (5 bases). The germline CDR1 and CDR2 sequences are LNHDA and SQIVND (reference sequence). Trimming stripped 4 bases from V and 1 base from J, with 19 bases between. The CDR3 runs to 17 residues. The chain's CDR3 is CASSSHAGRADNYGYTF. The CDR3 DNA is TGTGCCAGTAGTAGTCATGCGGGCAGGGCCGATAACTATGGCTACACCTTC.

J is TRBJ1-1 and V is TRBV7-8; D not resolved. In germline, CDR1 is SGHVS, CDR2 FQNEAQ. V lost 1 base to trimming and J lost 0 bases, with 9 bases between them. The CDR3 has 15 amino acids. The CDR3 here is CASSLDLGLNTEAFF. The CDR3, as DNA: TGTGCCAGCAGCTTAGATCTTGGATTGAACACTGAAGCTTTCTTT. Full variable domain (rest looked up from reference TRBV7-8 and TRBJ1-1): GAGVSQSPRYKVAKRGQDVALRCDPISGHVSLFWYQQALGQGPEFLTYFQNEAQLDKSGLPSDRFFAERPEGSVSTLKIQRTQQEDSAVYLCASSLDLGLNTEAFFGQGTRLTVV.

In this sample, this clonotype turned up a few times. The V and J genes are TRBV15 and TRBJ1-2; 8 nucleotides align to TRBD1. Germline assignment: CDR1 LNHNV and CDR2 YYDKDF (reference sequence). The ends lost 5 bases at V and 4 bases at J; junction bases unmatched: 9. The CDR3 has 15 residues. The DNA for the CDR3 is TGTGCCACCAGCCCAGGGGGCATAACGATCTATGGCTACACCTTC. This sequence encodes CATSPGGITIYGYTF.

The rearrangement uses TRBV7-6 and TRBJ1-1, with unresolved D. CDR3 length: 16 amino acids. The V end lost 5 bases, the J end lost 0 bases, and 16 bases lay between the germline ends. Germline V gene sequence: CDR1 SGHVS, CDR2 FNYEAQ. CDR3 bases: TGTGCCAGCAGCGAGGGAGGTAACCCCATGAACACTGAAGCTTTCTTT. Protein sequence: CASSEGGNPMNTEAFF.

This clonotype appeared a few times. This rearrangement joins TRBV28 to TRBJ2-5; 8 bases agree with TRBD1. With V trimmed by 5 bases and J by 4 bases, 9 bases remained unmatched. Germline CDR1 and CDR2: MDHEN and SYDVKM. The CDR3 has 15 amino acids. The CDR3 is CASSTPGQGAETQYF. The CDR3 DNA sequence: TGTGCCAGCAGTACCCCGGGGCAGGGGGCAGAGACCCAGTACTTC.

V gene TRBV4-1 combines with J gene TRBJ2-4; 12 bases are shared with TRBD2. The closer fit of TRBJ2-1 to the DNA end suggests the J call may be wrong. Germline values: CDR1 MGHRA, CDR2 YSYEKL. CDR3 length: 18 amino acids. The CDR3, as DNA: TGCGCCAGCAGCCAGGGACTAGCGGGCCCGGTTAACTACAATGAGCAGTTCTTC. Protein: CASSQGLAGPVNYNEQFF.

This clonotype was observed once. V gene TRBV7-2 combines with J gene TRBJ2-3; D is unresolved. Trimming removed 1 base from V and 1 base from J, with 6 bases in between. Germline CDR1 reads SGHTA; CDR2 reads FQGNSA. The CDR3 runs 14 residues. CDR3 loop: CASSLEVGTDTQYF. The CDR3 DNA reads as TGTGCCAGCAGCTTAGAAGTTGGCACAGATACGCAGTATTTT.

The chain uses TRBV27 and TRBJ2-4; a weak D match, TRBD1 (5 bases). The closer fit of TRBJ2-7 to the DNA end suggests the J call may be wrong. Germline CDR1 and CDR2: MNHEY and SMNVEV (reference sequence). This CDR3 is 13 amino acids long. The CDR3 DNA follows: TGTGCCAGCAGACAGGACGGCTCCTACGAGCAGTACTTC. As protein: CASRQDGSYEQYF.

V and J are TRBV27 and TRBJ1-1, with unresolved D. Between the trimmed V and J ends, which lost 2 bases and 7 bases, there was a span of 11 bases. Per germline, CDR1 MNHEY and CDR2 SMNVEV (reference sequence). The CDR3 has 13 residues. CDR3 sequence reads: CASSLAVGGEAFF. The CDR3 bases are TGTGCCAGCAGTTTAGCTGTTGGTGGTGAAGCTTTCTTT.

Judged by abundance, this clonotype is medium-sized. This chain joins TRBV7-9 and TRBJ2-2; perhaps TRBD1 as D (6 bases). The germline V gene has CDR1 SEHNR and CDR2 FQNEAQ (reference sequence). The CDR3 runs 14 residues. Deletions cut 5 bases from V and 8 bases from J, with 15 bases between. CDR3 loop: CASSRGQNGGELFF. In nucleotides, the CDR3 is TGTGCCAGCAGCCGAGGACAGAACGGAGGGGAGCTGTTTTTT.

By its share, this clonotype is medium-sized (0.01 to 0.1%). CDR3 loop: CASSERRGGQGAYNEKLFF. DNA for the CDR3: TGTGCCAGCAGTGAAAGGCGTGGTGGTCAGGGGGCCTATAATGAAAAACTGTTTTTT. The V call is TRBV6-1, the J call TRBJ1-4, with 8 nucleotides matching TRBD1. CDR3 length: 19 amino acids. Per the germline V gene, CDR1 is MNHNS and CDR2 is SASEGT. With V trimmed by 2 bases and J by 4 bases, 15 bases remained unmatched.

The sample holds many counts of this clonotype. The rearrangement uses TRBV10-3 and TRBJ1-6; 7 bases fit TRBD1. The length of the CDR3 is 16 residues. The ends lost 2 bases at V and 8 bases at J; junction bases unmatched: 9. Germline lookup yields CDR1 ENHRY and CDR2 SYGVKD. The CDR3 here is CAISEAWGTADSPLHF. The CDR3 nucleotides read TGTGCCATCAGTGAGGCTTGGGGGACAGCTGATTCACCCCTCCACTTT.

This clonotype appeared many times. Just one base apart from a much larger clone, this may be a read error. J is TRBJ2-7 and V is TRBV7-3; 11 nucleotides match TRBD2. V gave up 4 bases and J gave up 7 bases; unmatched junction bases: 9. This CDR3 comprises 15 residues. Germline CDR1 SGHTA, CDR2 FQGTGA. The CDR3 DNA is TGTGCCAGCAGCTCCGGGACTAGCGGCGTCAATGAGCAGTACTTC. Amino acid sequence: CASSSGTSGVNEQYF.

The rearrangement links TRBV6-4 to TRBJ2-3, with D unresolved. The assigned J gene may be wrong: the sequence end matches TRBJ2-1 better. This CDR3 region has 14 residues. The germline V gene encodes CDR1 MRHNA and CDR2 SNTAGT. The CDR3 DNA follows: TGTGCCAGCAGTGACCTGGACGGTGACAATGAGCAGTTCTTC. This gives the protein CASSDLDGDNEQFF.

This clonotype turned up a few times. The chain joins TRBV7-2 to TRBJ2-3; 7 positions match TRBD2. The CDR3 has 15 residues. V trimming: 4 bases; J trimming: 2 bases; junction bases outside the gene matches: 6. Germline V gene sequence: CDR1 SGHTA, CDR2 FQGNSA. CDR3 in amino acids: CASSSRLAFTDTQYF. CDR3 nucleotides: TGTGCCAGCAGCTCCCGACTAGCATTCACAGATACGCAGTATTTT.

V and J are TRBV11-1 and TRBJ2-3, with 11 positions matching TRBD2. This CDR3 comprises 15 residues. With V trimmed by 5 bases and J by 7 bases, 8 bases remained unmatched. Looked up from germline, CDR1 is SGHAT and CDR2 is FQDESV (reference sequence). CDR3: CASSRISGGAHTQYF. As DNA, the CDR3 is TGTGCCAGCAGCCGTATTAGCGGGGGGGCACATACGCAGTATTTT.

The V and J genes are TRBV12-3 or TRBV12-4 and TRBJ2-7; D not resolved. The CDR3 runs 14 residues. Trimming shortened V by 3 bases and J by 7 bases, and 16 bases separated the two germline ends. As DNA, the CDR3 is TGTGCCAGCAGTTTCGATAGGCTTCTTCAGGAGCAGTACTTC. As protein: CASSFDRLLQEQYF.

The chain has TRBV7-6 and TRBJ2-7; 12 nucleotides align to TRBD2. TRBJ2-1 matches the DNA end more closely, so the J call is doubtful. The CDR3 is 15 residues long. Per the germline V gene, CDR1 is SGHVS and CDR2 is FNYEAQ. The CDR3 DNA follows: TGTGCCAGCAGCTTACTAGCGGGAGGGCCTAATGAGCAGTTCTTC. It specifies CASSLLAGGPNEQFF.